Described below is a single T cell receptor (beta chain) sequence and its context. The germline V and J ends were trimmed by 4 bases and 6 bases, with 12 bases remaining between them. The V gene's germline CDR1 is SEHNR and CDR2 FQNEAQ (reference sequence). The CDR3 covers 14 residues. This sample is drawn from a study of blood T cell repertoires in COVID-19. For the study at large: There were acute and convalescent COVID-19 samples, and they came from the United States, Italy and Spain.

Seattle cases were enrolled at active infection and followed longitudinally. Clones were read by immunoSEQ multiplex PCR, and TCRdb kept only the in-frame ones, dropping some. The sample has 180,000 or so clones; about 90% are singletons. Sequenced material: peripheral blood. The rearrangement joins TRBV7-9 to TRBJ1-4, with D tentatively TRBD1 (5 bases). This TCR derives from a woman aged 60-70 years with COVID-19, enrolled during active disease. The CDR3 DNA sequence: TGTGCCAGCAGCTCAGCCCCAGGGTATGAAAAACTGTTTTTT. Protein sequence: CASSSAPGYEKLFF.